A single sample gave rise to the 27 T cell receptor beta chains below, sequenced in a study of shared clonotypes between healthy human individuals. Sequenced by immunoSEQ multiplex PCR; TCRdb stores in-frame clones only, minus some. The sample yields around 1,100,000 clones, 77% seen once. The sequencing sample was made of memory CD4+ T cells from PBMCs. Regarding subset: CD45RA-negative fraction. These receptor sequences come from a man between 18 and 29 years old in good health. Some clones in this sample may be carry-over from other donors' samples.

This clone has only a few counts. The V and J genes are TRBV28 and TRBJ2-5, with a tentative D call TRBD2 (5 bases). There are 17 residues in the CDR3. V shed 4 bases and J shed 0 bases, with 18 bases lying between them. Germline V gives CDR1 MDHEN, CDR2 SYDVKM. The CDR3 coding sequence is TGTGCCAGCAGTTCCCGAGGGTGGCGGAAGTACCAAGAGACCCAGTACTTC. Translation: CASSSRGWRKYQETQYF.

The rearrangement joins TRBV7-2 to TRBJ1-5; D remains unclear. Germline V gene data show CDR1 as SGHTA and CDR2 as FQGNSA. CDR3 length equals 14 residues. V lost 3 bases to trimming and J lost 3 bases, with 9 bases between them. The CDR3 DNA reads TGTGCCAGCAGCTTTTTGGGTCCCAATCAGCCCCAGCATTTT. This gives the protein CASSFLGPNQPQHF.

The chain combines TRBV6-6 with TRBJ2-2; the D gene could be TRBD1 or TRBD2 (6 bases each). This CDR3 is 12 amino acids long. Looked up from germline, CDR1 is MNHNY and CDR2 is SVGAGI (reference sequence). V lost 8 bases to trimming and J lost 7 bases, with 11 bases between them. The CDR3 sequence is CASGGGGGELFF. CDR3 coding DNA: TGTGCCAGCGGAGGGGGTGGCGGGGAGCTGTTTTTT.

There are many counts of this clone. The same CDR3 can be traced to other DNA sequences in this sample. In nucleotides, the CDR3 is TGTGCCAGCAGTCCAAGTGGTACGGAGACCCAGTACTTC. Its translation is CASSPSGTETQYF. V usage is TRBV28 and J usage is TRBJ2-5; no clear D. The germline V and J ends were trimmed by 5 bases and 5 bases, with 12 bases remaining between them. The CDR3 is made up of 13 amino acids. Germline V gene sequence: CDR1 MDHEN, CDR2 SYDVKM.

About this clone itself: Other DNA sequences from this sample encode an identical CDR3 as well. The chain recombines TRBV19 with TRBJ2-5; D unclear. Germline CDR1 is LNHDA and CDR2 is SQIVND (reference sequence). CDR3 length: 11 residues. Trimming stripped 3 bases from V and 5 bases from J, with 4 bases between. CDR3 protein: CASSISETQYF. The CDR3 DNA reads as TGTGCCAGTAGTATCTCCGAGACCCAGTACTTC. Full variable domain (remainder filled in from reference TRBV19 and TRBJ2-5): DGGITQSPKYLFRKEGQNVTLSCEQNLNHDAMYWYRQDPGQGLRLIYYSQIVNDFQKGDIAEGYSVSREKKESFPLTVTSAQKNPTAFYLCASSISETQYFGPGTRLLVL.

Only one count was recorded for this clone. CDR3 nucleotides: TGCGCCAGCAGCCCCCAGGTTGCCGGGGGTGGAAACACCATATATTTT. Encoded protein: CASSPQVAGGGNTIYF. The chain carries TRBV4-3 and TRBJ1-3; D perhaps matches TRBD1 (5 bases). The CDR3 is made up of 16 amino acids. Between the trimmed V and J ends, which lost 4 bases and 3 bases, there was a span of 16 bases. Germline V gene lookup returns CDR1 LGHNA and CDR2 YSLEER.

V gene TRBV5-1 combines with J gene TRBJ2-3; TRBD2 agrees at 8 bases. The V gene end was trimmed by 3 bases and the J gene end by 5 bases; junction bases not matched to a gene: 8. The CDR3 loop spans 15 amino acids. Per germline, CDR1 SGHRS and CDR2 YFSETQ. CDR3 sequence: CASSSSGSGGDTQYF. The CDR3 nucleotides are TGCGCCAGCAGCTCGAGCGGGAGCGGCGGAGATACGCAGTATTTT.

This clone was observed once. The chain uses TRBV7-2 and TRBJ2-1, with 11 bases identical to TRBD2. This CDR3 region has 18 residues. V was clipped by 6 bases and J by 4 bases; unmatched bases: 14. In germline, CDR1 is SGHTA, CDR2 FQGNSA. DNA of the CDR3: TGTGCCAGCAGAGGGACAGGGATACTAGCGGGAGAGTACAATGAGCAGTTCTTC. Encoded protein: CASRGTGILAGEYNEQFF.

This chain joins TRBV20-1 and TRBJ2-7; D uncertain. The ends were cut back, 4 bases at V and 7 bases at J, with 8 bases in the middle. Looked up from germline, CDR1 is DFQATT and CDR2 is SNEGSKA (reference sequence). CDR3 length: 10 residues. The CDR3 DNA is TGCAGTGCTACGCATAGGGAGCAGTACTTC. It specifies CSATHREQYF.

The chain recombines TRBV5-1 with TRBJ1-1, with 7 bases fitting TRBD1. V lost 4 bases and J lost 1; bases outside the gene matches: 7. Germline CDR1 reads SGHRS; CDR2 reads YFSETQ. There are 15 residues in the CDR3. DNA of the CDR3: TGCGCCAGCAGCCCACCGACAGGGTCGAACACTGAAGCTTTCTTT. Its protein is CASSPPTGSNTEAFF.

This clone was seen a few times. The chain combines TRBV7-6 with TRBJ1-5, with unresolved D. The CDR3 covers 11 residues. Germline V gene data show CDR1 as SGHVS and CDR2 as FNYEAQ. The V end lost 5 bases, the J end lost 11 bases, and 10 bases lay between the germline ends. This chain's CDR3 is CASSGRATQHF. The CDR3 DNA reads as TGTGCCAGCAGCGGGCGGGCGACCCAGCATTTT.

The rearrangement uses TRBV4-2 and TRBJ2-5, with D perhaps assigned TRBD1 or TRBD2 (6 bases each). The DNA end lines up better with TRBJ2-7; the J call may be wrong. Per germline, CDR1 LGHNA and CDR2 YNFKEQ. The CDR3 has 17 amino acids. The CDR3 protein is CASSPRDLGGTSYEQYF. The CDR3 DNA follows: TGTGCCAGCAGCCCCAGAGACCTCGGGGGCACGTCCTACGAGCAGTACTTC.

The CDR3 sequence is CASSLQGESGYTF. In DNA, the CDR3 is TGTGCCAGCAGCTTGCAGGGGGAATCAGGCTACACCTTC. This rearrangement joins TRBV5-5 to TRBJ1-2, with 7 bases matching TRBD1. The V and J ends lost 1 base and 8 bases, in that order; junction bases with no gene match: 5. The germline V gene encodes CDR1 SGHKS and CDR2 YYEKEE (reference sequence). This CDR3 is 13 amino acids long.

This chain joins TRBV7-2 and TRBJ1-4, with D uncertain. V dropped 0 bases and J dropped 4 bases, with 0 bases sitting between them. Per the germline V gene, CDR1 is SGHTA and CDR2 is FQGNSA. This CDR3 is 12 amino acids long. CDR3 nucleotide sequence: TGTGCCAGCAGCTTAGCTAATGAAAAACTGTTTTTT. Its protein product is CASSLANEKLFF.

The chain combines TRBV19 with TRBJ1-4; D is unclear. V was shortened by 6 bases and J by 4 bases, with 12 bases between the two germline ends. Germline-derived CDR1 and CDR2 are LNHDA and SQIVND (reference sequence). The CDR3 runs 14 residues. The chain's CDR3 is CASRGGSHNEKLFF. The CDR3 nucleotides are TGTGCCAGTAGGGGCGGAAGCCATAATGAAAAACTGTTTTTT. Supplemented by reference TRBV19 and TRBJ1-4, the full variable domain reads DGGITQSPKYLFRKEGQNVTLSCEQNLNHDAMYWYRQDPGQGLRLIYYSQIVNDFQKGDIAEGYSVSREKKESFPLTVTSAQKNPTAFYLCASRGGSHNEKLFFGSGTQLSVL.

The rearrangement uses TRBV21-1 and TRBJ1-5. TRBV21-1 constitutes a pseudogene. This CDR3 region has 15 residues. The CDR3 loop is CASSKAHQRPQPQHF. CDR3 DNA sequence: TGTGCCAGCAGCAAAGCTCATCAGAGGCCTCAGCCCCAGCATTTT.

This chain joins TRBV2 and TRBJ1-6, with D hard to call. Germline V gene data show CDR1 as SNHLY and CDR2 as FYNNEI. CDR3 size: 13 residues. V was trimmed by 7 bases and J by 7 bases, leaving 11 bases between them. The DNA of the CDR3 is TGTGCCAGCAAAGGGATGATCAATTCACCCCTCCACTTT. This translates into CASKGMINSPLHF.

The sample holds one count of this clone. J is TRBJ2-7 and V is TRBV5-1; 8 nucleotides line up with TRBD2. CDR1 SGHRS and CDR2 YFSETQ come from the germline V gene. V shed 4 bases, J shed 6 bases, and the junction held 12 bases outside the gene matches. CDR3 length equals 15 residues. The CDR3, as DNA: TGCGCCAGCAGCACAAGCGGGAGTCTTGTGTCCGAGCAGTACTTC. This encodes CASSTSGSLVSEQYF.

The chain is built from TRBV21-1 and TRBJ2-3; the table calls TRBD1, which could not be checked here. TRBV21-1 is a pseudogene. The CDR3 contains 15 residues. CDR3 residues: CASSTRQGSTDTQYF. CDR3 DNA sequence: TGTGCCAGCAGCACCAGACAGGGTAGCACAGATACGCAGTATTTT.

The chain carries TRBV5-1 and TRBJ2-3, with D uncertain. This CDR3 contains 13 residues. Trimming shortened V by 0 bases and J by 5 bases, and 7 bases separated the two germline ends. Germline V gene data show CDR1 as SGHRS and CDR2 as YFSETQ. The CDR3 region has the DNA TGCGCCAGCAGCTTGGGGGTGGGAGATACGCAGTATTTT. Translation: CASSLGVGDTQYF.

This clone was seen a few times. The rearrangement uses TRBV19 and TRBJ1-2; 11 bases are shared with TRBD1. CDR1 and CDR2 (germline): LNHDA, SQIVND (reference sequence). The junction had 5 bases not matched to a gene; V was cut back by 3 bases and J by 5 bases. There are 15 residues in the CDR3. The chain's CDR3 is CASSIRTGGGYGYTF. The CDR3 DNA is TGTGCCAGTAGTATCCGGACAGGGGGCGGATATGGCTACACCTTC.

V is TRBV7-3 and J is TRBJ1-2; 10 positions match TRBD1. Germline V CDR1 and CDR2: SGHTA, FQGTGA. The V and J ends lost 5 bases and 8 bases, in that order; junction bases with no gene match: 17. The CDR3 covers 17 residues. DNA of the CDR3: TGTGCCAGCAGCCCCAATGGCGGGACAGGGGAGGGCCGCGGCTACACCTTC. This gives the protein CASSPNGGTGEGRGYTF.

This chain links TRBV18 with TRBJ2-3; 8 nucleotides match TRBD1. CDR1 and CDR2 from the germline V gene are KGHSH and LQKENI. The CDR3 covers 15 residues. The junction had 4 bases not matched to a gene; V was cut back by 5 bases and J by 0 bases. CDR3 loop: CASSATGGSTDTQYF. The CDR3 DNA reads as TGTGCCAGCTCAGCAACAGGGGGTAGCACAGATACGCAGTATTTT.

The V and J genes are TRBV6-4 and TRBJ2-7, with D maybe TRBD2 (5 bases). Trimming left V 0 bases short and J 1 base short, with 13 bases between. CDR1 is MRHNA and CDR2 is SNTAGT in the germline V gene. The CDR3 spans 16 residues. This chain's CDR3 is CASSDSISGKSYEQYF. For the CDR3, the DNA is TGTGCCAGCAGTGACTCGATTTCCGGGAAATCCTACGAGCAGTACTTC.

This clone was recorded only once. J is TRBJ1-2 and V is TRBV6-6; no definite D call. Germline V lookup: CDR1 MNHNY, CDR2 SVGAGI (reference sequence). This CDR3 is built from 14 residues. The germline V and J ends were trimmed by 6 bases and 8 bases, with 19 bases remaining between them. CDR3 DNA sequence: TGTGCCAGCAGGAGCCCCCCGGACCTCGGGGGCTACACCTTC. It encodes CASRSPPDLGGYTF.

The chain joins TRBV27 to TRBJ1-4, with 10 nucleotides matching TRBD1. The CDR3 contains 13 residues. The junction had 2 bases not matched to a gene; V was cut back by 6 bases and J by 7 bases. Germline CDR1 is MNHEY and CDR2 is SMNVEV (reference sequence). In nucleotides, the CDR3 is TGTGCCAGCAGGAGGACAGGGGGTGAAAAACTGTTTTTT. Translated, it gives CASRRTGGEKLFF.

The chain recombines TRBV29-1 with TRBJ1-2; TRBD1 aligns across 9 bases. This CDR3 is 13 amino acids long. J lost 8 bases, V lost 3 bases, and 7 bases had no gene match. Germline CDR1 SQVTM, CDR2 ANQGSEA. CDR3 DNA: TGCAGCGTTGATGACAGGGGGAGAGGAGGCTACACCTTC. Its translation: CSVDDRGRGGYTF.